This is a list of T cell receptor beta chains from one sample in a study of human T cells and chemical hapten exposure. MiXCR, applied by TCRdb to the RACE reads, yields one record per CDR3 protein. The data hold more than 75,000 distinct CDR3 sequences, with around 9.6% observed a single time. The material was whole blood, obtained in connection with sensitization to the hapten diphenylcyclopropenone (DPC). The receptor source for this set is a woman younger than 45 with alopecia areata. Some clones in this sample may be carry-over from other donors' samples. Both conserved end residues are part of each CDR3. Fields, in order: CDR3 DNA, CDR3 protein, clone size, J gene, V gene, D gene. The D gene is left open where the match is weak. Clone size appears in some rows only: once, few, many, or a class for an expanded clone.

CDR3 DNA: TGTGCCAGCAGCTATACAGAAACAACTAATGAAAAACTGTTTTTT
CDR3 protein: CASSYTETTNEKLFF
clone size: many
J gene: TRBJ1-4
V gene: TRBV7-8
D gene: NA

CDR3 DNA: TGTGCCAGCAGCGAAATTCCGGGACAGGGATTGTCCTACGAGCAGTACTTC
CDR3 protein: CASSEIPGQGLSYEQYF
clone size: many
J gene: TRBJ2-7
V gene: TRBV7-9
D gene: TRBD1

CDR3 DNA: TGTGCCAGCAGCTTAGCGGGGGGGCCCAATGGGCAGTTCTTC
CDR3 protein: CASSLAGGPNGQFF
clone size: NA
J gene: TRBJ2-1
V gene: TRBV7-2
D gene: NA

CDR3 DNA: TGCGCCAGCAGCTTGCTTACAGGGGATGGCTACACCTTC
CDR3 protein: CASSLLTGDGYTF
clone size: few
J gene: TRBJ1-2
V gene: TRBV5-1
D gene: TRBD1

CDR3 DNA: TGCAGCGTTTCCGAGACAGGGAATGAGCAGTTCTTC
CDR3 protein: CSVSETGNEQFF
clone size: many
J gene: TRBJ2-1
V gene: TRBV29-1
D gene: TRBD1

CDR3 DNA: TGCGCCAGCAGCTTGCGGGGCAATCAGCCCCAGCATTTT
CDR3 protein: CASSLRGNQPQHF
clone size: many
J gene: TRBJ1-5
V gene: TRBV5-1
D gene: NA

CDR3 DNA: TGCAGCGTTGAATTACTAGCGGGAGGAAATGAGCAGTTCTTC
CDR3 protein: CSVELLAGGNEQFF
clone size: many
J gene: TRBJ2-1
V gene: TRBV29-1
D gene: TRBD2

CDR3 DNA: TGCAGCGTTGAAGTCGTGGGACTCTACACCTTC
CDR3 protein: CSVEVVGLYTF
clone size: NA
J gene: TRBJ1-2
V gene: TRBV29-1
D gene: NA

CDR3 DNA: TGTGCCAGCAGCGTTGACCCTCCCCCCGATACGCAGTATTTT
CDR3 protein: CASSVDPPPDTQYF
clone size: many
J gene: TRBJ2-3
V gene: TRBV9
D gene: NA

CDR3 DNA: TGTGCCTGGAGTGTAAGTGGCCCAGGTCAGCCCCAGCATTTT
CDR3 protein: CAWSVSGPGQPQHF
clone size: NA
J gene: TRBJ1-5
V gene: TRBV30
D gene: NA

CDR3 DNA: TGTGCCAGCAGCCCCGGGGGGGCCTACACCGGGGAGCTGTTTTTT
CDR3 protein: CASSPGGAYTGELFF
clone size: NA
J gene: TRBJ2-2
V gene: TRBV7-3
D gene: TRBD2

CDR3 DNA: TGTGCCAACCACCGGGGCTACGAGCAGTACTTC
CDR3 protein: CANHRGYEQYF
clone size: NA
J gene: TRBJ2-7
V gene: TRBV2
D gene: NA

CDR3 DNA: TGCGCCAGCAGCTTGTTCGCGGGAGGTTCCTACGAGCAGTACTTC
CDR3 protein: CASSLFAGGSYEQYF
clone size: few
J gene: TRBJ2-7
V gene: TRBV5-1
D gene: TRBD2

CDR3 DNA: TGTGCCAGCAGTTTATTGGGACAGGGGTATGAGCAGTTCTTC
CDR3 protein: CASSLLGQGYEQFF
clone size: few
J gene: TRBJ2-1
V gene: TRBV27
D gene: TRBD1

CDR3 DNA: TGCGCCAGCAGCCCTTCTAGCGGGAGGATCGCAGTTGCGCAGTATTTT
CDR3 protein: CASSPSSGRIAVAQYF
clone size: NA
J gene: TRBJ2-3
V gene: TRBV4-3
D gene: TRBD2

CDR3 DNA: TGCAGCGTTGAAGGAAGTGGGGGGAGCTCCTACAATGAGCAGTTCTTC
CDR3 protein: CSVEGSGGSSYNEQFF
clone size: NA
J gene: TRBJ2-1
V gene: TRBV29-1
D gene: NA

CDR3 DNA: TGCGCCAGCAGCCAAGATTACTCGGGGCATTGGGATAATTCACCCCTCCACTTT
CDR3 protein: CASSQDYSGHWDNSPLHF
clone size: few
J gene: TRBJ1-6
V gene: TRBV4-3
D gene: NA

CDR3 DNA: TGTGCCATCAGTGCCACCGGACAGGCTGATTATTCACCCCTCCACTTT
CDR3 protein: CAISATGQADYSPLHF
clone size: many
J gene: TRBJ1-6
V gene: TRBV10-3
D gene: TRBD1

CDR3 DNA: TGCAGCGTTACCCTAGCACAGGATGGTGGCTACACCTTC
CDR3 protein: CSVTLAQDGGYTF
clone size: few
J gene: TRBJ1-2
V gene: TRBV29-1
D gene: NA

CDR3 DNA: TGTGCCAGCAGCGTAGTTGGGGCCAACGTCCTGACTTTC
CDR3 protein: CASSVVGANVLTF
clone size: NA
J gene: TRBJ2-6
V gene: TRBV9
D gene: NA